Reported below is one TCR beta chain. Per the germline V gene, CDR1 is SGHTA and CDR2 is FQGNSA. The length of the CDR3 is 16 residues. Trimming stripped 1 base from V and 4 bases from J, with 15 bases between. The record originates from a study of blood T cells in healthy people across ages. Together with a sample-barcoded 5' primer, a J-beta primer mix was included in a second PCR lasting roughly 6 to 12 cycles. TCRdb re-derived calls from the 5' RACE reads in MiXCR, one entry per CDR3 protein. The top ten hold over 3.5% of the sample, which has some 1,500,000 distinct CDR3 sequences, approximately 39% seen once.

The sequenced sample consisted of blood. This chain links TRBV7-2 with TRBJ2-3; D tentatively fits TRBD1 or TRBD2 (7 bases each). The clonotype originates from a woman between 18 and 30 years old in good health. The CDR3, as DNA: TGTGCCAGCAGCTTAGGGGTAGCAGGGGGGGCAGATACGCAGTATTTT. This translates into CASSLGVAGGADTQYF.